This TCR beta chain was identified in a study of CD8 T cells in ankylosing spondylitis (dated 2017 in TCRdb). As for the study more broadly: To find TCR variants linked to disease, the study profiled T cell receptor beta repertoires in ankylosing spondylitis patients and healthy donors. The whole study cohort included about a hundred healthy donors and roughly 24 ankylosing spondylitis patients. Peripheral blood was sampled, and synovial fluid was additionally collected from ankylosing spondylitis patients. Results and caveats for the whole study, not just this receptor: Some TCR beta motif variants had previously been reported in synovial fluid and blood of reactive arthritis patients, which suggested common disease-initiation mechanisms. A TCR beta motif made up of several highly homologous amino acid variants appeared to be characteristic of blood from ankylosing spondylitis patients. A CD8+ phenotype was shown by the disease-linked clones, which were found at relatively low frequencies in peripheral blood. Significant enrichment of the disease-linked clones was reported in matched synovial fluid samples from ankylosing spondylitis patients.

Sequenced on an Illumina HiSeq 2500. Quantitative 5'-RACE with molecular barcodes was used to prepare TCR beta libraries. The study's own analysis went as follows. A new computational method, built on a probabilistic model of VDJ rearrangement, was used to identify disease-linked TCR variants. TCRdb redid the processing of the public reads, applying fastp at Q25 and MiXCR, and retained in-frame beta chains. A single entry per CDR3 protein holds the most common genes and DNA from its merged rows. TCRdb's processing, not the authors', yielded these V and J calls. This sample gives 150,000 to 200,000 distinct CDR3 sequences in total; about an eighth of them show up just once. Roughly 9.6% of the sample comes from the top ten. This clonotype occurred a few times. Its target antigen remains unknown. Per-base quality was not reported, and no clone a single base away is much larger than it. The origin of this receptor is a female donor with ankylosing spondylitis or in good health (not recorded which). Sequencing input: blood, either unsorted or a sorted T cell fraction (not recorded which).

The nucleotides are TGTGCCAGCAGTTTTACTAGCGCAGAGACCCAGTACTTC. This sequence encodes CASSFTSAETQYF. The chain is assembled from TRBV12-3 or TRBV12-4 and TRBJ2-5; TRBD2 agrees with 7 junctional bases. The CDR3 has 13 amino acids, counting the end cysteine and phenylalanine. The DNA shown is the 39-base CDR3, in frame from base 1. The germline V end is reduced by 3 bases and the J end by 4 bases; junction bases left unmatched: 2.